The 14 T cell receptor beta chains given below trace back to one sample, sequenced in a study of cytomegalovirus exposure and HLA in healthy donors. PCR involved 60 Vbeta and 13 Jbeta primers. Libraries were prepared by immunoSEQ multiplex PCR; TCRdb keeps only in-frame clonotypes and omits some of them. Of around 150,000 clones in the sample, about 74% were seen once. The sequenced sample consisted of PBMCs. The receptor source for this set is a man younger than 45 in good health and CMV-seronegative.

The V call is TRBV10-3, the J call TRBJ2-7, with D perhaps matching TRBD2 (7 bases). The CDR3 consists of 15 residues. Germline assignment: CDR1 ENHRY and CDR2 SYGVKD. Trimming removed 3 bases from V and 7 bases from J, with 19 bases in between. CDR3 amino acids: CAISDQRGGRGEQYF. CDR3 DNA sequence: TGTGCCATCAGTGACCAGAGGGGGGGGCGGGGTGAGCAGTACTTC.

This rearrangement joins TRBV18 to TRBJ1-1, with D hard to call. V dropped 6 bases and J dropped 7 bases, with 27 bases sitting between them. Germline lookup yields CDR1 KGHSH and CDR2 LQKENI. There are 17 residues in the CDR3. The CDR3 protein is CASSVQIPAGRWVEAFF. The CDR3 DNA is TGTGCCAGCTCGGTCCAGATCCCCGCAGGCCGGTGGGTTGAAGCTTTCTTT.

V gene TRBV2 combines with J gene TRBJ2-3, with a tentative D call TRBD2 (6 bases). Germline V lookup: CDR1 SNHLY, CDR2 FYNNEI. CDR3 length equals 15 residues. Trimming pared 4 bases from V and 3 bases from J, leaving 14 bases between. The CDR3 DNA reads TGTGCCAGCAGTGTCCTTTTGGAGGGAACAGATACGCAGTATTTT. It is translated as CASSVLLEGTDTQYF.

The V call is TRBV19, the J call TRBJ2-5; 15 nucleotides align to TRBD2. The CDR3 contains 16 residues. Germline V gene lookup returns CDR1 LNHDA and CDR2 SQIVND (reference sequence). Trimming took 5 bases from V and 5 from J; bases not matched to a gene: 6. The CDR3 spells CASSLRTSGRAETQYF. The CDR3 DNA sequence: TGTGCCAGTAGTCTTCGGACTAGCGGGAGGGCCGAGACCCAGTACTTC.

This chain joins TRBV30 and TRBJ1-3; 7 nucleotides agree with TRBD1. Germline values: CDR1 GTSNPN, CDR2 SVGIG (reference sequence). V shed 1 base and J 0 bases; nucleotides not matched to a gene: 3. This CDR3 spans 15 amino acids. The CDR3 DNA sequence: TGTGCCTGGAGTGCGTGGGACAGCTCTGGAAACACCATATATTTT. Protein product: CAWSAWDSSGNTIYF.

Here the CDR3 reads CASAHGGPGNIQYF. The CDR3 region has the DNA TGTGCCAGCGCCCACGGGGGGCCAGGAAACATTCAGTACTTC. V and J are TRBV7-2 and TRBJ2-4, with D possibly TRBD2 on 7 matching bases. This CDR3 is 14 amino acids long. The germline gives CDR1 SGHTA, CDR2 FQGNSA. V gave up 8 bases and J gave up 6 bases, with 17 bases separating them.

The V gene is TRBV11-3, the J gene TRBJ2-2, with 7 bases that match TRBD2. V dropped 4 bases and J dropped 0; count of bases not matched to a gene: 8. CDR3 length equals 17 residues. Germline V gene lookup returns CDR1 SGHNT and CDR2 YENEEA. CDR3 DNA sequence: TGTGCCAGCAGCTCGAGGGCTAGCGGAACGAACACCGGGGAGCTGTTTTTT. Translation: CASSSRASGTNTGELFF.

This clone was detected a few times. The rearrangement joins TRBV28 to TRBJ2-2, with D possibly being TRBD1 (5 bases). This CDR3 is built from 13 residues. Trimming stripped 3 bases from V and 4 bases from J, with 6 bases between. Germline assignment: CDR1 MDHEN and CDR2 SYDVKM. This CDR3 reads CASSFRGTGELFF. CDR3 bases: TGTGCCAGCAGTTTTAGGGGCACCGGGGAGCTGTTTTTT.

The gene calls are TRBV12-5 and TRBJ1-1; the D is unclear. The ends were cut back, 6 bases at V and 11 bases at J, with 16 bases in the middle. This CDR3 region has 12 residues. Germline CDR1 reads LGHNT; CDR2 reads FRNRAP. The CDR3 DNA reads TGTGCTAGTGGCCCAGACTCATACGTGGCTTTCTTT. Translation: CASGPDSYVAFF.

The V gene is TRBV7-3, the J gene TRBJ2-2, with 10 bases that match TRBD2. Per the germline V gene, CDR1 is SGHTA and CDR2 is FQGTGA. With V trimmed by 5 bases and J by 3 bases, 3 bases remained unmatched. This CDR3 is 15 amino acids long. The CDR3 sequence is CASSALAGDTGELFF. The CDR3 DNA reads TGTGCCAGCAGCGCCCTAGCGGGGGACACCGGGGAGCTGTTTTTT.

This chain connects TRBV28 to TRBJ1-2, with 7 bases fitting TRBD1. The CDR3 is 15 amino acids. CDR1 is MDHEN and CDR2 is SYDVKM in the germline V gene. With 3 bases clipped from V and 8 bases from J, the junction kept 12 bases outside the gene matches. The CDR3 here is CASSFQNFQDRGYTF. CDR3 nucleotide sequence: TGTGCCAGCAGTTTTCAGAATTTCCAGGACAGGGGCTACACCTTC.

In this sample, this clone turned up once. CDR3 DNA: TGTGCCAGCAGCGCAAGGGGGCTGGGGACCGGGGAGCTGTTTTTT. Translation: CASSARGLGTGELFF. The rearrangement links TRBV9 to TRBJ2-2; 7 nucleotides align to TRBD1. Germline CDR1 SGDLS, CDR2 YYNGEE. Trimming took 3 bases from V and 5 from J; bases not matched to a gene: 7. The CDR3 has 15 residues.

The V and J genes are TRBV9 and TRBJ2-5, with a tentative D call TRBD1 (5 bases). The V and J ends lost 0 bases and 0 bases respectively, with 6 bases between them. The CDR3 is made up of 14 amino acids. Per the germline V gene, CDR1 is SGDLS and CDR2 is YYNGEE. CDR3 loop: CASSVAGNQETQYF. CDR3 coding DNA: TGTGCCAGCAGCGTAGCAGGGAACCAAGAGACCCAGTACTTC. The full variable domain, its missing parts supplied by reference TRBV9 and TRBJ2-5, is DSGVTQTPKHLITATGQRVTLRCSPRSGDLSVYWYQQSLDQGLQFLIQYYNGEERAKGNILERFSAQQFPDLHSELNLSSLELGDSALYFCASSVAGNQETQYFGPGTRLLVL.

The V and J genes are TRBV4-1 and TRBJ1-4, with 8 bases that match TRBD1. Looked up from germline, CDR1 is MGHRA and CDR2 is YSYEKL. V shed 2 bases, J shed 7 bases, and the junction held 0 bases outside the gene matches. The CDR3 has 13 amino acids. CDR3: CASSQQGAEKLFF. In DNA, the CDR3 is TGCGCCAGCAGCCAACAGGGGGCTGAAAAACTGTTTTTT.